These T cell receptor beta chains were read from a single sample in a study of blood T cell repertoires in COVID-19. Libraries were prepared by immunoSEQ multiplex PCR; TCRdb keeps only in-frame clonotypes and omits some of them. The sample holds roughly 310,000 clones, roughly 90% seen once. The sample taken for sequencing was PBMCs or T cells enriched from blood (not recorded which). The receptors were gathered from a woman between 40 and 55 years old who had recovered from COVID-19. Each CDR3 is given with its conserved first and last residue. D genes are given only for firm matches. Size tells how often a clone was seen (once, few, many) or the class of an expanded clone, and some rows leave it out.

D gene	J gene	clone size	V gene	CDR3 DNA	CDR3 protein
TRBD1	TRBJ1-2	-	TRBV5-6	TGTGCCAGCAGCTTGGTGGGACAGAGCTATGGCTACACCTTC	CASSLVGQSYGYTF
TRBD1	TRBJ1-5	-	TRBV7-9	TGTGCCAGCAGCTTAGTCATGCAGGGGGCGAACAATCAGCCCCAGCATTTT	CASSLVMQGANNQPQHF
TRBD2	TRBJ2-1	-	TRBV7-9	TGTGCCAGCACGGGACTAGCGGGAGAGGCATTGTTCGGGCAGTTCTTC	CASTGLAGEALFGQFF
TRBD1	TRBJ1-1	-	TRBV28	TGTGCCAGCGGACAGGTCCTAGGGACTGAAGCTTTCTTT	CASGQVLGTEAFF
-	TRBJ2-2	-	TRBV7-3	TGTGCCAGCAGCTTAACGCGGGTTGGGGCCGGGGAGCTGTTTTTT	CASSLTRVGAGELFF
TRBD2	TRBJ2-2	-	TRBV9	TGTGCCAGCAGCGTAGTTGTGAGCGGGGACACCGGGGAGCTGTTTTTT	CASSVVVSGDTGELFF
TRBD1	TRBJ2-2	once	TRBV15	TGTGCCGCCCGGGACGGGACAGGGTCCAGCAGAGTGACCGGGGAGCTGTTTTTT	CAARDGTGSSRVTGELFF
-	TRBJ2-5	-	TRBV6-5	TGTGCCAGCAGTTACTCAGTGACTAAAGAGACCCAGTACTTC	CASSYSVTKETQYF
TRBD2	TRBJ2-3	-	TRBV13	TGTGCCAGCAGCTTAGGGCGACTAGCGGGGGCCACAGATACGCAGTATTTT	CASSLGRLAGATDTQYF
-	TRBJ2-3	-	TRBV7-9	TGTGCCAGCAGCTTAGATGGGACTCTCACAGATACGCAGTATTTT	CASSLDGTLTDTQYF
-	TRBJ2-7	once	TRBV7-3	TGTGCCAGCAGCGCCCTACGGGGTGAGGAACAGCAGTACTTC	CASSALRGEEQQYF
-	TRBJ2-1	-	TRBV2	TGTGCCAGCAGTGAAATAGGGGGAGCGTCCTACAATGAGCAGTTCTTC	CASSEIGGASYNEQFF
-	TRBJ2-3	-	TRBV19	TGTGCCAGTAGTTTTCAAAGCACAGATACGCAGTATTTT	CASSFQSTDTQYF
TRBD2	TRBJ2-1	-	TRBV6-5	TGTGCCAGCAGTCGGGGGACTAGCGGTCACAATGAGCAGTTCTTC	CASSRGTSGHNEQFF
-	TRBJ1-1	-	TRBV19	TGTGCCAGTAGTACCAACCGGGGGCGGGAGACTGAAGCTTTCTTT	CASSTNRGRETEAFF
-	TRBJ2-1	once	TRBV28	TGTGCCAGCAGTTTCGGGAGCTCCTACAATGAGCAGTTCTTC	CASSFGSSYNEQFF
-	TRBJ1-1	-	TRBV27	TGTGCCAGCAGCCTAGGCCGGGGTGGAACTGAAGCTTTCTTT	CASSLGRGGTEAFF